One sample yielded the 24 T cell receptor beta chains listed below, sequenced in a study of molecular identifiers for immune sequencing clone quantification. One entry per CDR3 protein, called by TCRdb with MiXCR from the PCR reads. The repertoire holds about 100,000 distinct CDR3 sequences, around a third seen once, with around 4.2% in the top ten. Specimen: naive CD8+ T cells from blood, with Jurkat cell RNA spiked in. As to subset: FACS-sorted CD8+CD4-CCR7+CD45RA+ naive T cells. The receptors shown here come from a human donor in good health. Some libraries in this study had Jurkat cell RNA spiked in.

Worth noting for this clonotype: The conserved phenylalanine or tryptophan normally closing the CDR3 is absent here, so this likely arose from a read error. The CDR3 loop reads CASSWAWRTDTQYL. CDR3 sequence (DNA): TGTGCCAGCAGCTGGGCTTGGCGGACAGATACGCAGTATTTA. V is TRBV11-2 and J is TRBJ2-3; D unresolved. Germline CDR1 and CDR2: SGHAT and FQNNGV. The CDR3 runs 14 residues. The V gene lost 4 bases and the J gene lost 3 bases, with 11 bases spanning the gap.

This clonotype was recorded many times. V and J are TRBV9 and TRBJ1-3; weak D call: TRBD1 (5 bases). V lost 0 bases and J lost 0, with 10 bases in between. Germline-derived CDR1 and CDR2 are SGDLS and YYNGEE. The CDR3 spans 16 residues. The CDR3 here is CASSVDNRLSGNTIYF. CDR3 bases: TGTGCCAGCAGCGTAGATAACAGGCTCTCTGGAAACACCATATATTTT.

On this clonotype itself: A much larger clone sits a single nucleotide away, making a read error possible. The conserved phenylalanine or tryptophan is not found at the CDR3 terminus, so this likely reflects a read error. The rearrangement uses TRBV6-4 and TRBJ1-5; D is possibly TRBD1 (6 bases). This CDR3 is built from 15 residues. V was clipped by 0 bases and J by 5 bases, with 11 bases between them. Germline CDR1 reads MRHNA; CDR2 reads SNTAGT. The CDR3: CASSDSRGVHQPQHI. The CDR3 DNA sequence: TGTGCCAGCAGTGACTCGAGGGGGGTCCATCAGCCCCAGCATATT.

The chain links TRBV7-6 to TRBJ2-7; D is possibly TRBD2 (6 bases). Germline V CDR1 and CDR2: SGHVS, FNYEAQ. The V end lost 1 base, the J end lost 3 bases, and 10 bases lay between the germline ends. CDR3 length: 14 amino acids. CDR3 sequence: CASSLGEVGYEQYF. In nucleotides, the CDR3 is TGTGCCAGCAGCTTAGGGGAGGTGGGCTACGAGCAGTACTTC.

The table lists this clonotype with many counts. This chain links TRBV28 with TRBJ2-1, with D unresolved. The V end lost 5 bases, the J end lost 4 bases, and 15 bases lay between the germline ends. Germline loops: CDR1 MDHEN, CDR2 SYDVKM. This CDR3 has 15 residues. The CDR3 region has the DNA TGTGCCAGCAGTCCCTGGGAATCACTATACAATGAGCAGTTCTTC. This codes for CASSPWESLYNEQFF.

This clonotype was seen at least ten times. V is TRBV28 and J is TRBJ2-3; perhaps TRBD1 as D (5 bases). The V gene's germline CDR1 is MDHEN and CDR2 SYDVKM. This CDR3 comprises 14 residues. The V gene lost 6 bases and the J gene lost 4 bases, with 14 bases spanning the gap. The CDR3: CASSPGHASDTQYF. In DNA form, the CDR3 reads TGTGCCAGCAGCCCCGGACATGCATCAGATACGCAGTATTTT.

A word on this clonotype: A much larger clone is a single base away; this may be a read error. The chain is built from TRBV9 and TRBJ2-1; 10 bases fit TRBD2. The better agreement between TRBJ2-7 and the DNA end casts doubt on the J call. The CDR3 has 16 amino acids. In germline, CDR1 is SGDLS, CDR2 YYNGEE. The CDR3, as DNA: TGTGCCAGCAGCCCCCCAAGCGGGAGGGCCTACAATGAGCAGTACTTC. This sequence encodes CASSPPSGRAYNEQYF.

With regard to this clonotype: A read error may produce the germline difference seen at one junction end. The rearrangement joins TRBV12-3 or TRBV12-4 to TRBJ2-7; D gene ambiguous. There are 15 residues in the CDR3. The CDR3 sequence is CASSLGPPPSYEQCF. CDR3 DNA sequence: TGTGCCAGCAGTTTAGGTCCACCGCCGTCCTACGAGCAGTGCTTC.

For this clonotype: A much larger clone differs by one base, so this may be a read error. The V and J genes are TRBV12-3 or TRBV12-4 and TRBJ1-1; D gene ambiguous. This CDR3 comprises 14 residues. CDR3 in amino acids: CAGSLAGGGTEAFF. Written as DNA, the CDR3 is TGTGCCGGCAGTTTAGCGGGAGGCGGGACTGAAGCTTTCTTT.

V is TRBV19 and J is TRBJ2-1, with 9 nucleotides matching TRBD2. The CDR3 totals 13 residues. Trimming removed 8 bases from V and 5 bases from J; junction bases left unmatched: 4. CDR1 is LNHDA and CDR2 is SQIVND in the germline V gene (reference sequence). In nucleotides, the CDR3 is TGTGCCAGTTGTTCTAGCGGGGACAATGAGCAGTTCTTC. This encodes CASCSSGDNEQFF.

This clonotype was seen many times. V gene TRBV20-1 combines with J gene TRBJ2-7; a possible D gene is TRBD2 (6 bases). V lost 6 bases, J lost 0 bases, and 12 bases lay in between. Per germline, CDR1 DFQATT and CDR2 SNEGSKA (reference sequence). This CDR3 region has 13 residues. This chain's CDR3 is CSARGPSSYEQYF. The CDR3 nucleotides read TGCAGTGCGCGGGGTCCGAGCTCCTACGAGCAGTACTTC.

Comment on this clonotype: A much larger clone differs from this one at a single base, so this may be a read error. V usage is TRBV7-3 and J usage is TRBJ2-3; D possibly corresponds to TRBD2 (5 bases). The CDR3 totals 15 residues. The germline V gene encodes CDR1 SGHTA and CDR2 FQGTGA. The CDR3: CASSLMGGPTDTLYF. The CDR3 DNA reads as TGTGCCAGCAGCTTAATGGGCGGGCCCACAGATACGCTGTATTTT.

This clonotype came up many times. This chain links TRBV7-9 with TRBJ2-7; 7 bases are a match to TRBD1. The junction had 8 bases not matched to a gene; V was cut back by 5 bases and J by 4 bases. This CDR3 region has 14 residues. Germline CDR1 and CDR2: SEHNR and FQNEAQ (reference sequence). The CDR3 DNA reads TGTGCCAGCAGCACCCCGGGACAGAGTTACGAGCAGTACTTC. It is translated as CASSTPGQSYEQYF.

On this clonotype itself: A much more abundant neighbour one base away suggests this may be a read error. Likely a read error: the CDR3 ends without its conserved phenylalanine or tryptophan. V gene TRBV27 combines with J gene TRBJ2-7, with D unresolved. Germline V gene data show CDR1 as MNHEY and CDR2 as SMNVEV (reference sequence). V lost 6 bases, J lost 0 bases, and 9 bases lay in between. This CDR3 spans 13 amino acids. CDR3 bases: TGTGCCAGCAGCTCCAGGTCCTCCTACGAGCAGTACTAC. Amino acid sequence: CASSSRSSYEQYY.

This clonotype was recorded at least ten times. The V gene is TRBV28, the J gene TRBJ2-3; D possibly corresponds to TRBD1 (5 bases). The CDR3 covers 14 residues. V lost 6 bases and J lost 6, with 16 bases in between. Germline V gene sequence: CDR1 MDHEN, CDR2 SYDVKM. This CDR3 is CASSPAHNRDTQYF. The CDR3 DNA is TGTGCCAGCAGCCCGGCACACAACAGGGATACGCAGTATTTT.

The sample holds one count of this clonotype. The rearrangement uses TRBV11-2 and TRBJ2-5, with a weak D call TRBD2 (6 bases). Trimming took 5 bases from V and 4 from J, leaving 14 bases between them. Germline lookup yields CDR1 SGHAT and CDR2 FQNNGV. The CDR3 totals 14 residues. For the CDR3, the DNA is TGTGCCAGCAGCCCCGCCGGGGGAGGAGAGACCCAGTACTTC. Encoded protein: CASSPAGGGETQYF.

CDR3 DNA: TGTGCCAGCAGCTTGGGTAGCGGGAGTTTGGAGACCCAGTACTTC. It specifies CASSLGSGSLETQYF. The gene calls are TRBV5-4 and TRBJ2-5; TRBD2 agrees at 9 bases. The CDR3 covers 15 residues. Trimming at V came to 0 bases and at J to 5 bases, leaving 5 bases not matched to a gene. Germline-derived CDR1 and CDR2 are SGHNT and YYREEE (reference sequence).

CDR3 residues: CASSPNRGNTEAFF. In DNA form, the CDR3 reads TGTGCCAGCAGTCCCAACAGGGGTAACACTGAAGCTTTCTTT. The V and J genes are TRBV28 and TRBJ1-1; 7 nucleotides align to TRBD1. CDR3 length equals 14 residues. Germline values: CDR1 MDHEN, CDR2 SYDVKM. J lost 2 bases, V lost 5 bases, and 5 bases had no gene match.

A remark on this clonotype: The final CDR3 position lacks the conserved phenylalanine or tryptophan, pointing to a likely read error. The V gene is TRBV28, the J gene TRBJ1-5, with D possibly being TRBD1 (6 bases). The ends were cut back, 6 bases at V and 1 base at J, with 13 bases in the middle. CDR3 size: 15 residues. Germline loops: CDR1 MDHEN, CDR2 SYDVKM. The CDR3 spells CASSVTGLSNQPQHV. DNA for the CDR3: TGTGCCAGCAGCGTAACAGGGTTAAGCAATCAGCCCCAGCATGTT.

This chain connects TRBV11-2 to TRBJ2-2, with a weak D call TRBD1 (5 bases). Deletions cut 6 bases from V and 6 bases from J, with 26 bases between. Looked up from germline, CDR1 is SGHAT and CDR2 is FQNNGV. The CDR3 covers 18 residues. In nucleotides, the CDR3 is TGTGCCAGCAGTCCACAACTAAGGGGTCCCGAACACCCCGGGGAGCTGTTTTTT. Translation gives CASSPQLRGPEHPGELFF. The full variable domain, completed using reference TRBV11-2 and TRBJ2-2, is EAGVAQSPRYKIIEKRQSVAFWCNPISGHATLYWYQQILGQGPKLLIQFQNNGVVDDSQLPKDRFSAERLKGVDSTLKIQPAKLEDSAVYLCASSPQLRGPEHPGELFFGEGSRLTVL.

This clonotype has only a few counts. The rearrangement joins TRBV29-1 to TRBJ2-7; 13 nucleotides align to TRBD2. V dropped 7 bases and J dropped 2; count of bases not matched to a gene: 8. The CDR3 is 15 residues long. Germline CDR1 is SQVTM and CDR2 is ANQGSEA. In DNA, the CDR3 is TGCAGCGCGGAACTAGGACTAGCGGGAGCCTACGAGCAGTACTTC. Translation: CSAELGLAGAYEQYF.

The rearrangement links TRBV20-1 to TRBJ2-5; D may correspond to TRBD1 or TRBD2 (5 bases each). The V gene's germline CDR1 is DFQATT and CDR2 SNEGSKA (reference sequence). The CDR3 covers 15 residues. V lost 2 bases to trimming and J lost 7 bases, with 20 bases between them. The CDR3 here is CSARNGDGTWVTQYF. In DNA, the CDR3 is TGCAGTGCTAGAAATGGGGACGGAACATGGGTGACCCAGTACTTC.

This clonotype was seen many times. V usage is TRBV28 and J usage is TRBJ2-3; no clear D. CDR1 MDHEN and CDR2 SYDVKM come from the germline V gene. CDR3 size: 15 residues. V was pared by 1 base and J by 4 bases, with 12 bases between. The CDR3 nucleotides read TGTGCCAGCAGTTTATTGGCCCCGCCCCCAGATACGCAGTATTTT. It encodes CASSLLAPPPDTQYF. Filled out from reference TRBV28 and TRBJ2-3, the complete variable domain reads DVKVTQSSRYLVKRTGEKVFLECVQDMDHENMFWYRQDPGLGLRLIYFSYDVKMKEKGDIPEGYSVSREKKERFSLILESASTNQTSMYLCASSLLAPPPDTQYFGPGTRLTVL.

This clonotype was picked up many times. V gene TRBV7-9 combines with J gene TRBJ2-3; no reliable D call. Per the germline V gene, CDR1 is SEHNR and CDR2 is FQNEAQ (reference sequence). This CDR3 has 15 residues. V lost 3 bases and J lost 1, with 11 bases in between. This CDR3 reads CASSFTGRGTDTQYF. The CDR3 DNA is TGTGCCAGCAGCTTTACGGGTAGGGGCACAGATACGCAGTATTTT.